The rows below give T cell receptor beta chains drawn from one sample of a study of blood T cell repertoires in COVID-19. Clones were read by immunoSEQ multiplex PCR, and TCRdb kept only the in-frame ones, dropping some. The sample holds 140,000 to 150,000 clones, about 82% seen once. Material: peripheral blood. The receptors originated from a woman in her forties with active or convalescent COVID-19. Both conserved end residues are part of each CDR3.

V: TRBV18
J: TRBJ2-7
CDR3: CASSPSRTVHEQYF

V: TRBV12-3/TRBV12-4
J: TRBJ2-4
CDR3: CASSFQGQNIQYF

V: TRBV6-6
J: TRBJ1-2
CDR3: CASSQRDREDYGYTF

V: TRBV6-5
J: TRBJ1-1
CDR3: CASSYDSYTEAFF

V: TRBV7-2
J: TRBJ2-7
CDR3: CASSSPGLGLYEQYF

V: TRBV20-1
J: TRBJ2-1
CDR3: CSASREASNEQFF

V: TRBV30
J: TRBJ2-3
CDR3: CAWSWGGVSSTDTQYF

V: TRBV5-1
J: TRBJ2-5
CDR3: CASSLGGSETQYF

V: TRBV3-1/TRBV3-2
J: TRBJ2-2
CDR3: CASSLYRGRDKTGELFF

V: TRBV27
J: TRBJ2-7
CDR3: CASSLGTSGGTYEQYF

V: TRBV27
J: TRBJ1-5
CDR3: CASSSGTGGGNQPQHF

V: TRBV10-2
J: TRBJ1-4
CDR3: CASTGLDRESFKATNEKLFF

V: TRBV14
J: TRBJ2-3
CDR3: CASSQDSGTGGLTDTQYF

V: TRBV5-6
J: TRBJ1-2
CDR3: CASSLAGQIYGYTF

V: TRBV5-6
J: TRBJ1-1
CDR3: CASWDRSGGGTEAFF

V: TRBV7-2
J: TRBJ2-7
CDR3: CASSPRTGGGSYEQYF

V: TRBV28
J: TRBJ1-1
CDR3: CASRAGSPNTEAFF

V: TRBV10-3
J: TRBJ1-4
CDR3: CAISSGTGPGEKLFF

V: TRBV5-1
J: TRBJ2-3
CDR3: CASSSPGRGTDTQYF

V: TRBV27
J: TRBJ1-5
CDR3: CASSPGGRSNQPQHF

V: TRBV5-1
J: TRBJ1-6
CDR3: CASSLAVTGVNSPLHF

V: TRBV9
J: TRBJ2-2
CDR3: CASSDGQGRLAGELFF

V: TRBV15
J: TRBJ2-2
CDR3: CATSRRQGWTGELFF

V: TRBV10-3
J: TRBJ2-3
CDR3: CATGTETDTQYF

V: TRBV7-9
J: TRBJ2-7
CDR3: CASSSATTGRGSAYEQYF

V: TRBV20-1
J: TRBJ2-3
CDR3: CSASQSRGTDTQYF

V: TRBV4-3
J: TRBJ2-5
CDR3: CASSQELSRGVTIETQYF

V: TRBV7-9
J: TRBJ1-3
CDR3: CASSPGTGVNTIYF

V: TRBV11-3
J: TRBJ1-1
CDR3: CASSFRGVTEAFF

V: TRBV9
J: TRBJ2-2
CDR3: CASSGNRGGADTVELFF

V: TRBV2
J: TRBJ2-1
CDR3: CASRGLAFPEQFF

V: TRBV28
J: TRBJ2-2
CDR3: CASSFSAVRGDWNTGELFF

V: TRBV7-9
J: TRBJ2-2
CDR3: CASSLVGGGNTGELFF

V: TRBV6-5
J: TRBJ1-2
CDR3: CASILDGGYGYTF

V: TRBV27
J: TRBJ2-3
CDR3: CASSSYTGMTDTQYF

V: TRBV6-5
J: TRBJ1-6
CDR3: CASSEGLAYNSPLHF

V: TRBV3-1/TRBV3-2
J: TRBJ1-5
CDR3: CASSQGSGLNQPQHF

V: TRBV24-1
J: TRBJ2-7
CDR3: CATSALGRGVQYF

V: TRBV5-5
J: TRBJ1-3
CDR3: CASSLIGGADTIYF

V: TRBV2
J: TRBJ2-1
CDR3: CASEQGAPYNEQFF

V: TRBV27
J: TRBJ2-7
CDR3: CASSSRGLPYEQYF

V: TRBV3-1/TRBV3-2
J: TRBJ1-3
CDR3: CASSPEWQKGNTIYF

V: TRBV19
J: TRBJ1-1
CDR3: CASSIRFSGVNTEAFF

V: TRBV5-1
J: TRBJ2-2
CDR3: CASSGRTGGTGELFF

V: TRBV4-3
J: TRBJ1-1
CDR3: CASSQVVAGYTEAFF

V: TRBV28
J: TRBJ1-4
CDR3: CASSLDMVLVKKLFF

V: TRBV5-6
J: TRBJ2-7
CDR3: CASSLIEDFSYEQYF

V: TRBV6-2/TRBV6-3
J: TRBJ2-1
CDR3: CASSYYGTGYYNEQFF

V: TRBV27
J: TRBJ2-1
CDR3: CASSLTSGNYNEQFF

V: TRBV10-3
J: TRBJ1-1
CDR3: CAISGRDSQAFF

V: TRBV6-2/TRBV6-3
J: TRBJ2-3
CDR3: CASTPGQALIDADTQYF

V: TRBV30
J: TRBJ1-5
CDR3: CAWSDTGGNQPQHF

V: TRBV19
J: TRBJ2-2
CDR3: CASSLTENTGELFF

V: TRBV3-1/TRBV3-2
J: TRBJ1-5
CDR3: CASKTDRVYNQPQHF

V: TRBV24-1
J: TRBJ1-2
CDR3: CATSTGGNGYTF